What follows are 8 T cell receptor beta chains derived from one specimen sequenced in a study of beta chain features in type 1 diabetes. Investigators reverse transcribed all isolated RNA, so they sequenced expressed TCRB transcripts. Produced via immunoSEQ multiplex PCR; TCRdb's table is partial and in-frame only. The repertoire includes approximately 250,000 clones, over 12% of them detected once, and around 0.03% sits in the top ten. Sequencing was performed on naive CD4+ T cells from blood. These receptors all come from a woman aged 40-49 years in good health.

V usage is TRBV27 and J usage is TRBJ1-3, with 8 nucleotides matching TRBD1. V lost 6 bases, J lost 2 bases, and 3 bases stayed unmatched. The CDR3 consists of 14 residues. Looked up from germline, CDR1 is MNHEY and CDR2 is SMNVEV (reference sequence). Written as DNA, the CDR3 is TGTGCCAGCAGAGGACAGGGAACTGGAAACACCATATATTTT. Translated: CASRGQGTGNTIYF.

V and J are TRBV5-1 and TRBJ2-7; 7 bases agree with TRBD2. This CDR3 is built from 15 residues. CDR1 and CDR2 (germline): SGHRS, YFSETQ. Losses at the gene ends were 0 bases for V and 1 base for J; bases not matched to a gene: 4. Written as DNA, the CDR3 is TGCGCCAGCAGCTTGGATACAGCGGGGTCCTACGAGCAGTACTTC. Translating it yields CASSLDTAGSYEQYF.

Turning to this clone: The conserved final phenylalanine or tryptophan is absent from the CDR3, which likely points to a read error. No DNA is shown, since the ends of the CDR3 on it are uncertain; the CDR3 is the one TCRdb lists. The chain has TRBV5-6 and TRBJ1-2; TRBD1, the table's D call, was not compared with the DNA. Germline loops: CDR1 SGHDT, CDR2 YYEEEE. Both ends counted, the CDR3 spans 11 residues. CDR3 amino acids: CASSLVGTPSV.

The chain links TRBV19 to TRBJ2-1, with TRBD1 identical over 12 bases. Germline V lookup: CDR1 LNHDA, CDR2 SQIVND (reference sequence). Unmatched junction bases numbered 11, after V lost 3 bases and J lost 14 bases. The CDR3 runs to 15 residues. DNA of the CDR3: TGTGCCAGTAGTATTTGGGACAGGGGGCTTAATATTGAGTTCTTC. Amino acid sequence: CASSIWDRGLNIEFF.

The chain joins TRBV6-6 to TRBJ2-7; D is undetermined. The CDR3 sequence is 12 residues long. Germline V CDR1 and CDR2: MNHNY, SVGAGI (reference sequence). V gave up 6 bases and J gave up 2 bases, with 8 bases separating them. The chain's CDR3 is CASSRLPYEQYF. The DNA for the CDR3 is TGTGCCAGCAGCCGACTCCCCTACGAGCAGTACTTC.

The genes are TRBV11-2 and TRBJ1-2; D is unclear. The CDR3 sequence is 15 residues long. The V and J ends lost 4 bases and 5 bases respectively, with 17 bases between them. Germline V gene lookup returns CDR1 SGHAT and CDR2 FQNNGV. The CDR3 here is CASSSRQIREYGYTF. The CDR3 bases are TGTGCCAGCAGCTCAAGACAAATAAGGGAGTATGGCTACACCTTC.

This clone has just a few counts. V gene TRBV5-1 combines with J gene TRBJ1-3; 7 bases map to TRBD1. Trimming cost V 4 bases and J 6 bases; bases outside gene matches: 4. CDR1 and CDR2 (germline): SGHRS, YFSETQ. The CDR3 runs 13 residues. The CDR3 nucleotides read TGCGCCAGCAGCACAGGGGTAACAAACACCATATATTTT. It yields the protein CASSTGVTNTIYF.

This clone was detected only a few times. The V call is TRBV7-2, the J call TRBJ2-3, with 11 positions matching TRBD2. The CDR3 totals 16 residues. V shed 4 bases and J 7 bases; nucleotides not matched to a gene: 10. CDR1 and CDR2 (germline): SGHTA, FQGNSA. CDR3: CASSSIAGGYENTQYF. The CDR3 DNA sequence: TGTGCCAGCAGCTCCATAGCGGGGGGGTACGAAAATACGCAGTATTTT.